The present TCR beta chain was sequenced within a study of T cell changes during pregnancy in multiple sclerosis. Produced via immunoSEQ multiplex PCR; TCRdb's table is partial and in-frame only. The sample has around 59,000 clones, 92% seen once. V was clipped by 5 bases and J by 10 bases, with 6 bases between them. The CDR3 has 10 amino acids. In germline, CDR1 is SGHAT, CDR2 FQDESV (reference sequence). The chain links TRBV11-1 to TRBJ2-1; D unclear. Sequencing was performed on peripheral blood, taken in the first trimester of pregnancy. This TCR was sampled from a female donor with multiple sclerosis, enrolled in a pregnancy study. The CDR3 nucleotides are TGTGCCAGCAGCCCTAAAGAGCAGTTCTTC. The encoded protein is CASSPKEQFF.